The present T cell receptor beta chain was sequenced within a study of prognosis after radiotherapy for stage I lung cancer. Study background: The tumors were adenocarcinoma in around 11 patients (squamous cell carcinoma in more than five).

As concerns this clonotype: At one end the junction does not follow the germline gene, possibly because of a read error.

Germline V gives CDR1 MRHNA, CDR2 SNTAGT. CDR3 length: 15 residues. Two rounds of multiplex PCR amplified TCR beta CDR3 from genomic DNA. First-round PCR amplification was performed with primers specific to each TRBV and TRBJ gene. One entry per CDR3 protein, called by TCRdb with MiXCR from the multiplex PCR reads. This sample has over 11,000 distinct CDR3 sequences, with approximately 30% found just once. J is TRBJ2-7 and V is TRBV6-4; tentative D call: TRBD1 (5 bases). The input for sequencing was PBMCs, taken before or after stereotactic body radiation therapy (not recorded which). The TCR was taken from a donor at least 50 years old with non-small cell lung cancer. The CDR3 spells CASSYSQEGVYEQYF. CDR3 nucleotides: TGTGCTAGCAGTTACTCCCAGGAAGGGGTTTACGAGCAGTACTTC.